This entry features one T cell receptor (beta chain) sequence. Its cognate antigen is unknown. Primers included in the PCR were 60 Vbeta and 13 Jbeta primers. Assay: immunoSEQ multiplex PCR; the TCRdb copy retains only in-frame clones and omits some. The specimen's table records roughly 140,000 clones. The data derive from a study of cytomegalovirus exposure and HLA in healthy donors. Study findings and constraints: Analysis was performed later, and it showed HLA-associated TCR beta chains to be more clonally expanded than equally common others. Cytomegalovirus association was listed for about 180 TCR beta chains.

Sequenced input: PBMCs. This TCR was recovered from a male donor in good health and CMV-seronegative.

This CDR3 is CASSGRVGGGASYEQYF. The DNA for the CDR3 is TGTGCCAGCAGTGGAAGAGTAGGGGGAGGGGCATCCTACGAGCAGTACTTC. The rearrangement uses TRBV28 and TRBJ2-7, with a weak D call TRBD2 (7 bases). Trimming took 5 bases from V and 1 from J, leaving 21 bases between them. The CDR3 has 17 amino acids. The V gene's germline CDR1 is MDHEN and CDR2 SYDVKM.